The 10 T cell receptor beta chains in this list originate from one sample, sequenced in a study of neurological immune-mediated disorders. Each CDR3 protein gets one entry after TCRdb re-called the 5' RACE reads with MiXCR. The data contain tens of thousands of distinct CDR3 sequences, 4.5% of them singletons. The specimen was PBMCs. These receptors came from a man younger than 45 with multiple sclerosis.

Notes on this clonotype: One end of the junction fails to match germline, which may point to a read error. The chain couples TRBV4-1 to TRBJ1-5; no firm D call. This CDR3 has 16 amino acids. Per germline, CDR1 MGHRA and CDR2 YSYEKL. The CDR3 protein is CASSPGRHPVDQPQNF. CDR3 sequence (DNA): TGCGCCAGCAGCCCGGGCCGACACCCGGTGGATCAGCCCCAGAATTTT.

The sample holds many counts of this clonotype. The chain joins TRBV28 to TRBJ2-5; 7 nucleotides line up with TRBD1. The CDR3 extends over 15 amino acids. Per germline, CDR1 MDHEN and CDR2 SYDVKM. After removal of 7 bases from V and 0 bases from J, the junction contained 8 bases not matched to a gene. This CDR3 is CASTRDRVNQETQYF. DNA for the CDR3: TGTGCCAGCACCAGAGACAGGGTCAACCAAGAGACCCAGTACTTC.

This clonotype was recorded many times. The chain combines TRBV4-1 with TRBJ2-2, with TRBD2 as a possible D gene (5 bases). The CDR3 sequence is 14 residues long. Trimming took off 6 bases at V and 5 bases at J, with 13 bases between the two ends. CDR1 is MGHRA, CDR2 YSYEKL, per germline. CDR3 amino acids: CASRNLGRTGELFF. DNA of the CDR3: TGCGCCAGCAGAAATCTAGGGAGAACCGGGGAGCTGTTTTTT.

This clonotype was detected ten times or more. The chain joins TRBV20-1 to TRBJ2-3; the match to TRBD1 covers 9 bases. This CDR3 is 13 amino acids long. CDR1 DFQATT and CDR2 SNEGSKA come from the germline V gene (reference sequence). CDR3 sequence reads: CRAGTGYPDTQYF. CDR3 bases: TGCAGAGCCGGGACAGGGTACCCAGATACGCAGTATTTT.

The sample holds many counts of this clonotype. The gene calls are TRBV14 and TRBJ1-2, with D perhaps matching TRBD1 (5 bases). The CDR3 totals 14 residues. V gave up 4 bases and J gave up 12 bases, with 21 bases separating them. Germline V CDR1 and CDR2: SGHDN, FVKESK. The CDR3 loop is CASSPGLQRMEHTF. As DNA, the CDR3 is TGTGCCAGCAGCCCGGGACTACAGAGGATGGAGCACACCTTC.

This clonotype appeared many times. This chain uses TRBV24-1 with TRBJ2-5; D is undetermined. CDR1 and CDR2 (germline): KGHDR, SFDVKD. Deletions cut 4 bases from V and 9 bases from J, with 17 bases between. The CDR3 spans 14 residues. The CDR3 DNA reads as TGTGCCACCAGTGACCGTATACTACCCGCGGCCCAGTACTTC. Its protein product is CATSDRILPAAQYF.

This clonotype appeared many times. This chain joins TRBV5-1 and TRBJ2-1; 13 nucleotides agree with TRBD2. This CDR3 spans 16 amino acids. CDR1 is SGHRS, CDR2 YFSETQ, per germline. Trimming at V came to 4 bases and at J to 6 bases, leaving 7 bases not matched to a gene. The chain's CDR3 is CASSPRTSGGGNEQFF. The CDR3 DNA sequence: TGCGCCAGCAGCCCTAGGACTAGCGGGGGAGGCAATGAGCAGTTCTTC.

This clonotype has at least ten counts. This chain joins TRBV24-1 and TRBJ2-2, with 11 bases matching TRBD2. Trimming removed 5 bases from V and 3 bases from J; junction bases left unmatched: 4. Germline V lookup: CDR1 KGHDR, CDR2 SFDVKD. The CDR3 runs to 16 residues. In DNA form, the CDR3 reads TGTGCCACCAGTGGCACTAGCGGGGGTCACACCGGGGAGCTGTTTTTT. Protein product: CATSGTSGGHTGELFF.

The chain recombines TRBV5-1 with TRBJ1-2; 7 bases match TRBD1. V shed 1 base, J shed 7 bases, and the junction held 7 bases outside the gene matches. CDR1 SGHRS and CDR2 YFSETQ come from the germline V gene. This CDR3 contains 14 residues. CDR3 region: CASSLTGDSGGYTF. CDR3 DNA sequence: TGCGCCAGCAGCTTGACAGGGGACAGCGGTGGCTACACCTTC.

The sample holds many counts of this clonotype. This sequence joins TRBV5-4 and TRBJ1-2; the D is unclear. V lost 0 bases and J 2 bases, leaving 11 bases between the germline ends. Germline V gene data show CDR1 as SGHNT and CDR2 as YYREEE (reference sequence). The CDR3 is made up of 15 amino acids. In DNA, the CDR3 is TGTGCCAGCAGCTTGGAGGCGGGAGAGAACTATGGCTACACCTTC. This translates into CASSLEAGENYGYTF.